This T cell receptor (beta chain) is drawn from a study of shared clonotypes between healthy human individuals. General study points: Among donors, sharing of clonotypes was expected to be affected by sequencing depth.

For this clone: The antigen remains unidentified.

Libraries were prepared by immunoSEQ multiplex PCR; TCRdb keeps only in-frame clonotypes and omits some of them. The sample includes around 2.5 million clones, roughly 93% seen only once; the top ten take about 0.34%. The origin of this receptor is a man younger than 30 in good health. Some clones in this sample may be carry-over from other donors' samples. The sample taken for sequencing was naive CD4+ T cells from PBMCs. Described subset: CD45RA+ positively selected.

CDR3 sequence reads: CASSSPPERGQFF. DNA for the CDR3: TGTGCCAGCAGTTCTCCTCCTGAACGGGGACAGTTCTTC. The chain is built from TRBV28 and TRBJ2-1, with D possibly matching TRBD2 (5 bases). From germline, CDR1 is MDHEN and CDR2 SYDVKM. This CDR3 spans 13 amino acids. Trimming took off 4 bases at V and 13 bases at J, with 17 bases between the two ends.